This T cell receptor (beta chain) stems from a study of cytomegalovirus exposure and HLA in healthy donors. Findings and caveats of the study: Most TCR sequences showed up rarely, but some public TCRs showed up in many donors.

After removal of 5 bases from V and 2 bases from J, the junction contained 3 bases not matched to a gene. Germline V lookup: CDR1 LNHDA, CDR2 SQIVND (reference sequence). The CDR3 has 14 residues. A word on this clone: As yet, its antigen is unknown.

Primers: 60 Vbeta forward and 13 Jbeta reverse. Repertoires were generated with immunoSEQ multiplex PCR, while TCRdb's copy carries only in-frame clones and drops some. The table lists tens of thousands of clones, roughly a tenth of them singletons. The chain uses TRBV19 and TRBJ1-5; the match to TRBD1 covers 7 bases. Sequencing was carried out using PBMCs. This sequence was found in a man aged 60 to 75 in good health and CMV-seropositive. The CDR3 reads CASSQGGGNQPQHF. For the CDR3, the DNA is TGTGCCAGTAGTCAGGGGGGTGGCAATCAGCCCCAGCATTTT.